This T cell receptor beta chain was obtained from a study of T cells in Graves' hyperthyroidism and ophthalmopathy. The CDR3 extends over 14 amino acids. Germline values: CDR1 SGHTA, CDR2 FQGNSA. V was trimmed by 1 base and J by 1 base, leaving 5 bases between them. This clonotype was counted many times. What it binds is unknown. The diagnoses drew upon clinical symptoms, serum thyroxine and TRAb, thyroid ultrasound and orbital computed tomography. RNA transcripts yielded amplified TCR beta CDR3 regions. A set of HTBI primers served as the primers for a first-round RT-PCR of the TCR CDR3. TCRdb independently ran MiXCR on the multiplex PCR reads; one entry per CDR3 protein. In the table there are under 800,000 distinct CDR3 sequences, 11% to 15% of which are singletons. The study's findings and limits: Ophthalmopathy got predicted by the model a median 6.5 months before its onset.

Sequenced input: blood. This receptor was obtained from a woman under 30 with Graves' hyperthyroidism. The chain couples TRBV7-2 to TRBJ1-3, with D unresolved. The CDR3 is CASSLGQSGNTIYF. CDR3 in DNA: TGTGCCAGCAGCTTAGGGCAGTCTGGAAACACCATATATTTT. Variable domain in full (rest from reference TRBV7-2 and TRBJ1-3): GAGVSQSPSNKVTEKGKDVELRCDPISGHTALYWYRQSLGQGLEFLIYFQGNSAPDKSGLPSDRFSAERTGGSVSTLTIQRTQQEDSAVYLCASSLGQSGNTIYFGEGSWLTVV.